This TCR beta chain was documented in a study of OX40 agonist ivuxolimab in advanced cancers. Study-level results: Clonal expansion by week 6 occurred in CD4+ and CD8+ blood T cells (at 0.1 to 3.0 mg/kg).

To note about this clone: Antigen: not known.

This CDR3 is built from 13 residues. Germline V gene lookup returns CDR1 MNHEY and CDR2 SVGAGI. The repertoire was sequenced with immunoSEQ multiplex PCR; TCRdb's copy has only in-frame clones and lacks some. In the table there are tens of thousands of clones, more than 85% of which are singletons. The receptor was derived from an adult with an advanced solid tumor such as melanoma, head and neck, liver or kidney cancer. This sequence joins TRBV6-5 and TRBJ1-2, with D tentatively TRBD1 (6 bases). Sequenced here: CD4+ or CD8+ T cells sorted from blood, sampled in a trial of the OX40 agonist ivuxolimab. The CDR3 coding sequence is TGTGCGTCGGGGGGGCAGCGGTTCACTGGCTACACCTTC. As protein: CASGGQRFTGYTF.